These 16 T cell receptor beta chains were all obtained from the same sample, sequenced in a study of T cells after yellow fever vaccination. TCRdb fed the 5' RACE reads into MiXCR, producing one record per CDR3 protein. The data hold 300,000 or so distinct CDR3 sequences, with 7% to 9% observed a single time. The specimen comprised PBMCs, sampled 45 days after the first yellow fever vaccination. These receptors were obtained from a man aged 18-30 years who received the YFV17D yellow fever vaccine.

In its sample, this clonotype was seen a few times. The rearrangement links TRBV12-3 or TRBV12-4 to TRBJ2-3; the D is unclear. Trimming removed 4 bases from V and 0 bases from J, with 17 bases in between. The CDR3 spans 17 residues. CDR3 amino acids: CASSSGTGRTSTDTQYF. CDR3 in DNA: TGTGCCAGCAGTTCAGGTACTGGCAGAACTAGCACAGATACGCAGTATTTT.

This clonotype occurred a few times. The CDR3 reads CASSGNWDTEGSQPQHF. CDR3 DNA sequence: TGTGCCAGCAGTGGGAACTGGGACACGGAGGGGAGTCAGCCCCAGCATTTT. The chain combines TRBV12-3 or TRBV12-4 with TRBJ1-5, with a possible D match to TRBD1 (6 bases). Trimming pared 5 bases from V and 6 bases from J, leaving 23 bases between. The CDR3 is 17 amino acids.

The chain couples TRBV20-1 to TRBJ1-2, with 9 bases lining up with TRBD1. V was clipped by 5 bases and J by 6 bases; unmatched bases: 7. The CDR3 has 13 residues. Germline CDR1 is DFQATT and CDR2 is SNEGSKA (reference sequence). For the CDR3, the DNA is TGCAGTGCTCGACCTAGGACAGGGGATGGCTACACCTTC. Encoded protein: CSARPRTGDGYTF.

This clonotype was recorded a few times. Here the CDR3 reads CASSTGSGGNEQFF. The CDR3 coding sequence is TGTGCCAGCTCAACAGGGTCGGGTGGCAATGAGCAGTTCTTC. This chain joins TRBV18 and TRBJ2-1; D is possibly TRBD1 (6 bases). The CDR3 totals 14 residues. Trimming took 5 bases from V and 6 from J, leaving 14 bases between them. Per germline, CDR1 KGHSH and CDR2 LQKENI.

This clonotype has more than one count but fewer than ten. The chain links TRBV15 to TRBJ2-1; TRBD2 is a possible D gene (7 bases). This CDR3 has 15 residues. Germline V gene data show CDR1 as LNHNV and CDR2 as YYDKDF (reference sequence). V lost 1 base, J lost 8 bases, and 15 bases lay in between. The DNA for the CDR3 is TGTGCCACCAGCAGAGGACAGGCTGGGAGGGATGAGCAGTTCTTC. This sequence encodes CATSRGQAGRDEQFF.

The chain couples TRBV4-1 to TRBJ2-3; D gene uncertain. Germline V lookup: CDR1 MGHRA, CDR2 YSYEKL. The CDR3 has 14 amino acids. The V end was cut by 8 bases, the J end by 2 bases, with 14 bases between. This chain's CDR3 is CASARHVITDTQYF. CDR3 nucleotides: TGCGCCAGCGCACGTCACGTGATCACAGATACGCAGTATTTT.

The V gene is TRBV5-5, the J gene TRBJ1-2, with 11 bases identical to TRBD1. This CDR3 comprises 15 residues. Losses at the gene ends were 4 bases for V and 8 bases for J; bases not matched to a gene: 10. In germline, CDR1 is SGHKS, CDR2 YYEKEE (reference sequence). CDR3 region: CASSGQGALHFGYTF. CDR3 nucleotides: TGTGCCAGCAGCGGACAGGGGGCGCTTCACTTCGGCTACACCTTC.

This clonotype was seen ten or more times. The chain carries TRBV20-1 and TRBJ2-7, with 8 bases lining up with TRBD1. CDR3 length: 15 residues. CDR1 is DFQATT, CDR2 SNEGSKA, per germline (reference sequence). J was trimmed by 4 bases and V by 5 bases; bases with no gene match: 13. Written as DNA, the CDR3 is TGCAGTGCTGAATGGGGTTCAGGGGGCGCTTACGAGCAGTACGTC. This sequence encodes CSAEWGSGGAYEQYV.

The chain carries TRBV13 and TRBJ2-7, with TRBD2 identical over 11 bases. The CDR3 totals 14 residues. Unmatched junction bases numbered 5, after V lost 6 bases and J lost 4 bases. Looked up from germline, CDR1 is PRHDT and CDR2 is FYEKMQ (reference sequence). The CDR3 reads CASRIAGGPYEQYF. The CDR3 DNA is TGTGCCAGCAGAATAGCGGGGGGGCCGTACGAGCAGTACTTC.

The sample holds a few counts of this clonotype. The chain carries TRBV6-5 and TRBJ2-1; D might be TRBD1 or TRBD2, each matching 6 bases. Per germline, CDR1 MNHEY and CDR2 SVGAGI. The CDR3 runs 15 residues. V was pared by 0 bases and J by 3 bases, with 9 bases between. CDR3 DNA: TGTGCCAGCAGTTACTCAGGGGGAGGCTACAATGAGCAGTTCTTC. This codes for CASSYSGGGYNEQFF.

V and J are TRBV20-1 and TRBJ1-5; D is ambiguous. The CDR3 sequence is 14 residues long. V was cut by 6 bases and J by 7 bases, with 19 bases left in between. Germline V lookup: CDR1 DFQATT, CDR2 SNEGSKA (reference sequence). CDR3 protein: CSAKTGPAGQPQHF. CDR3 coding DNA: TGCAGTGCAAAAACCGGGCCGGCAGGCCAGCCCCAGCATTTT.

The rearrangement joins TRBV24-1 to TRBJ1-6; 7 bases are shared with TRBD1. The CDR3 loop spans 13 amino acids. Germline V gene lookup returns CDR1 KGHDR and CDR2 SFDVKD. J lost 9 bases, V lost 7 bases, and 5 bases had no gene match. The CDR3 is CATSDREGSPLHF. The CDR3 bases are TGTGCCACCAGCGACAGGGAAGGTTCACCCCTCCACTTT.

This clonotype was seen only a few times. The chain links TRBV6-4 to TRBJ2-5; 7 bases agree with TRBD1. V was pared by 6 bases and J by 4 bases, with 11 bases of the junction left unmatched. The germline V gene has CDR1 MRHNA and CDR2 SNTAGT. The CDR3 has 15 residues. CDR3 bases: TGTGCCAGCAGCCCGAACCCTGGACAGGCAGAGACCCAGTACTTC. It encodes CASSPNPGQAETQYF.

This clonotype was detected many times. V is TRBV12-3 or TRBV12-4 and J is TRBJ2-1; D uncertain. This CDR3 has 11 residues. The germline V and J ends were trimmed by 6 bases and 4 bases, with 4 bases remaining between them. The CDR3 region is CASRTYNEQFF. The DNA for the CDR3 is TGTGCCAGCAGAACGTACAATGAGCAGTTCTTC.

This clonotype was counted a single time. The chain uses TRBV4-1 and TRBJ1-1; 8 bases agree with TRBD1. The germline CDR1 and CDR2 sequences are MGHRA and YSYEKL. The CDR3 totals 16 residues. Trimming at V came to 2 bases and at J to 6 bases, leaving 11 bases not matched to a gene. CDR3 loop: CASSQKGTWTGSEAFF. CDR3 sequence (DNA): TGCGCCAGCAGCCAAAAAGGGACCTGGACAGGGTCTGAAGCTTTCTTT.

The chain employs TRBV20-1 and TRBJ2-1, with D tentatively TRBD2 (7 bases). This CDR3 has 13 amino acids. V shed 4 bases and J shed 7 bases, with 14 bases lying between them. Germline V gene sequence: CDR1 DFQATT, CDR2 SNEGSKA (reference sequence). Here the CDR3 DNA reads TGCAGTGCTACCGAGGGGGGGGTGAATGAGCAGTTCTTC. Protein sequence: CSATEGGVNEQFF.